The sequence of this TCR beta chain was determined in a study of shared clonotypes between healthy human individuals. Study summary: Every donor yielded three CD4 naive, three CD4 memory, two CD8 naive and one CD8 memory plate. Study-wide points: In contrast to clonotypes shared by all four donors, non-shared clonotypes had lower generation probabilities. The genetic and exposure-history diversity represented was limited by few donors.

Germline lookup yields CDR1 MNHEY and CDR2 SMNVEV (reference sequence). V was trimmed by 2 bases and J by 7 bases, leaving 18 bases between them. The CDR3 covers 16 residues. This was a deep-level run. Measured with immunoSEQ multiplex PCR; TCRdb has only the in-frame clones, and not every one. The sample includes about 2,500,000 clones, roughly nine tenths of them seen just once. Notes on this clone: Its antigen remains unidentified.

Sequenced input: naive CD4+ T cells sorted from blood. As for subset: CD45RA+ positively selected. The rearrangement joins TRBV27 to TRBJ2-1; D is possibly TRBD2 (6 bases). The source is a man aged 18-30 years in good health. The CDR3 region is CASSLTPGLLVNEQFF. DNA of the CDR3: TGTGCCAGCAGTTTAACCCCGGGACTGCTGGTGAATGAGCAGTTCTTC.